This T cell receptor (beta chain) was sequenced during a study of monozygotic twins with inflammatory bowel disease. Overall study findings and caveats: Among twins, concordant and discordant pairs did not differ in repertoire similarity, possibly from limited power. Lower sharing of clonotypes with other individuals was seen in IBD patients than in healthy twins. This was most marked in patients showing signs of disease activity.

CDR3 length: 13 amino acids. Isolation of total RNA was performed on whole blood, with no prior T cell sorting. The RNA usage for each TCR library was approximately 3,500 ng of total RNA. TCRdb re-called the 5' RACE reads and catalogs CDR3 proteins one per entry, DNA excluded. The table lists roughly 150,000 distinct CDR3 sequences. As concerns this clonotype: Its antigen is not known.

The sequenced sample consisted of blood. This rearrangement joins TRBV12-3 or TRBV12-4 to TRBJ1-5; TCRdb's assignment of TRBD1 cannot be checked, as there is no DNA. This TCR was recovered from a human donor with ulcerative colitis or Crohn's disease, or a healthy co-twin of an affected twin (not recorded which). This CDR3 reads CASSGQGNQPQHF.